This TCR beta chain is from a study of CD8 T cells in Susac syndrome. Overall study context: Intravenous immunoglobulin alone or corticosteroids were being given to patients with Susac syndrome at blood draw, unless they were therapy-naive.

The V end was cut by 5 bases, the J end by 5 bases, with 16 bases between. This CDR3 region has 14 residues. Germline lookup yields CDR1 LGHDT and CDR2 YNNKEL (reference sequence). RNA totalling roughly 0.45 to 1 ug underwent reverse transcription with random hexamers. With immunoSEQ multiplex PCR, TCR beta CDR3 was amplified across 54 Vbeta and 13 Jbeta. Each CDR3 protein gets one entry after TCRdb re-called the immunoSEQ multiplex PCR reads with MiXCR. The repertoire has about 180,000 distinct CDR3 sequences, about 94% of them found once; the top ten carry around 0.094%. This chain uses TRBV3-1 with TRBJ2-7, with a weak D call TRBD2 (6 bases). This clonotype was obtained from a human donor with Susac syndrome. Source material: CD4+ T cells from PBMCs. This CDR3 reads CASSNTPGVNEQYF. The CDR3 DNA sequence: TGTGCCAGCAGCAATACCCCGGGAGTTAACGAGCAGTACTTC.